A selection of T cell receptor beta chains follows, all from one sample in a study of shared clonotypes between healthy human individuals. The method was immunoSEQ multiplex PCR; TCRdb's version includes in-frame clones alone and lacks a portion of them. The profile covers around 2.5 million clones, with 80% to 95% appearing a single time and 0.36% taken by the ten largest. The sequencing sample was made of naive CD4+ T cells from PBMCs. The origin of the receptors is a young man in good health. Some clones in this sample may be carry-over from other donors' samples. Both conserved end residues are trimmed from each CDR3.

>TRBJ1-2|TRBV5-1
ASSLEGQGFGYT
>TRBJ2-7|TRBV5-4
ASSPRNAYEQY
>TRBJ1-4|TRBV28
ASSTTDRIINEKLF
>TRBJ2-1|TRBV30
AWNGGGSVNEQF
>TRBJ2-2|TRBV4-2
ASSQEVPGELF
>TRBJ2-3|TRBV28
ASRGAGTDTQY
>TRBJ1-2|TRBV14
ASSQDTGTGKNYGYT
>TRBJ2-2|TRBV2
ASSGLAGGTGELF
>TRBJ1-6|TRBV5-1
ASRENSPLH
>TRBJ1-3|TRBV6-6
ASSSPISGNTIY
>TRBJ1-5|TRBV28
ASTDGAVSQPQH
>TRBJ1-4|TRBV6-1
ASRDPGQGNEKLF
>TRBJ2-3|TRBV19
ASSIYGGGNEDTQY
>TRBJ2-1|TRBV7-2
ASSLRATSGNYNEQF
>TRBJ1-1|TRBV25-1
ATTPPETPTEAF
>TRBJ2-3|TRBV9
ASSVGIAERTDTQY
>TRBJ2-7|TRBV7-9
ASSWKTGTGTYEQY
>TRBJ1-5|TRBV5-6
ASSLRTGLNQPQH
>TRBJ1-2|TRBV6-5
ASSYSPDPQRYGYT
>TRBJ2-1|TRBV7-2
ASSLQGAGVSYNEQF
>TRBJ1-5|TRBV28
ASSLSVRGGRGYNQPQH
>TRBJ2-5|TRBV5-1
ASSLRTGAYQETQY
>TRBJ2-7|TRBV4-3
ASSQEGGLADYEQY
>TRBJ1-2|TRBV6-5
ASSRHGTELNGYT
>TRBJ1-5|TRBV7-6
ASSAGTANQPQH
>TRBJ2-1|TRBV27
ASSLDGRLYNEQF
>TRBJ1-2|TRBV18
ASSPRWERSSGYT
>TRBJ1-5|TRBV9
ASSPDSNQPQH
>TRBJ2-5|TRBV9
ASSARLGTRYQETQY
>TRBJ2-7|TRBV18
ASSPGQGINEQY
>TRBJ2-1|TRBV6-6
ASTPGGASYNEQF
>TRBJ1-1|TRBV5-1
ASSPDSDSRPAAF
>TRBJ2-1|TRBV9
ASAGTSGSYNEQF
>TRBJ2-3|TRBV21-1
ASSTQGPDTQY
>TRBJ1-5|TRBV18
ASSPQGGSNQPQH
>TRBJ2-7|TRBV27
ASSLRGPISYEQY
>TRBJ1-1|TRBV18
ASSSNTATGGTEAF
>TRBJ1-2|TRBV2
ASSEGAAGGYT
>TRBJ2-3|TRBV10-1
ASSDTRAVTDTQY
>TRBJ2-7|TRBV9
ASSPGWGSSYEQY
>TRBJ1-5|TRBV19
ASRPAVRLNQPQH
>TRBJ1-5|TRBV9
ASSETLGEPQH